This T cell receptor beta chain appears in the sequencing data of a study of T cells in Graves' hyperthyroidism and ophthalmopathy. Germline V gene data show CDR1 as MDHEN and CDR2 as SYDVKM. CDR3 length equals 17 residues. The junction had 6 bases not matched to a gene; V was cut back by 2 bases and J by 2 bases. From RNA transcripts, TCR beta CDR3 regions were amplified. The HTBI set primed first-round TCR CDR3 RT-PCR. TCRdb recomputed calls from the multiplex PCR reads with MiXCR, one row per CDR3 protein. The sample carries roughly 740,000 distinct CDR3 sequences, 16% recorded once. Sequencing used blood. The V gene is TRBV28, the J gene TRBJ2-3; 11 bases fit TRBD2. The source is a man between 18 and 35 years old with Graves' hyperthyroidism. The CDR3 DNA reads TGTGCCAGCAGTTTAACAGGGACTAGCGGCCCCACAGATACGCAGTATTTT. Translating gives CASSLTGTSGPTDTQYF.